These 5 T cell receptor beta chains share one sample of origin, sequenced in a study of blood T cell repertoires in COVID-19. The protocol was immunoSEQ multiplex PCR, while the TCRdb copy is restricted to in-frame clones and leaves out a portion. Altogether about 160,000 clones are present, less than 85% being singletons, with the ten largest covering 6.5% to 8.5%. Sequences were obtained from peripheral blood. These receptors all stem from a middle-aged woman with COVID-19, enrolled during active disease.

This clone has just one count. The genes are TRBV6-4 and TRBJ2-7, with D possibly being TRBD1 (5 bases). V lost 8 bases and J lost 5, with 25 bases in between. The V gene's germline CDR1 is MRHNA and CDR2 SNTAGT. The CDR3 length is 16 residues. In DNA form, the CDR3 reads TGTGCCAGCCCCAGAAACGCAGGGCGACATGGGGACGAGCAGTACTTC. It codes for CASPRNAGRHGDEQYF.

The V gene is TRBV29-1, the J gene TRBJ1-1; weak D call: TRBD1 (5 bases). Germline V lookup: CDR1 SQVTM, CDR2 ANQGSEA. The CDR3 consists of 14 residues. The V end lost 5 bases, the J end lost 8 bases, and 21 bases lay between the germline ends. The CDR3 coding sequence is TGCAGCGTTAAAACCTCCGGGGGGATTCGAGAAGCTTTCTTT. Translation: CSVKTSGGIREAFF.

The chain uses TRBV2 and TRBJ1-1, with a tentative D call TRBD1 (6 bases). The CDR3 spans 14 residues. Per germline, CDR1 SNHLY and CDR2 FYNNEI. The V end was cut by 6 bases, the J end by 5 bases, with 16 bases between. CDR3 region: CASRDTGTHTEAFF. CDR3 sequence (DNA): TGTGCCAGCAGAGACACCGGGACACATACTGAAGCTTTCTTT.

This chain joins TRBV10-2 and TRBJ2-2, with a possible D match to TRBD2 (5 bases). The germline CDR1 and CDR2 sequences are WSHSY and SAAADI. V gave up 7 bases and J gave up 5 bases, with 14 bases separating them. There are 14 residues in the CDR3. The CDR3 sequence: CASKETAGTGELFF. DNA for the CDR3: TGCGCCAGCAAGGAGACGGCGGGTACCGGGGAGCTGTTTTTT.

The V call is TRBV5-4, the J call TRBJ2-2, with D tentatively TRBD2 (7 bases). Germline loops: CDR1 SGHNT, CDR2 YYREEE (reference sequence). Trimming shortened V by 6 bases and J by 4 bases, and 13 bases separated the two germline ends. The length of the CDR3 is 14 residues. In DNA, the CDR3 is TGTGCCAGCACCTCTAGGGGGGGCACCGGGGAGCTGTTTTTT. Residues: CASTSRGGTGELFF.